This is a list of T cell receptor beta chains from one sample in a study of graft-versus-host responses after intestinal transplantation. Repertoires were generated with immunoSEQ multiplex PCR, while TCRdb's copy carries only in-frame clones and drops some. Of about 26,000 clones listed, roughly 80% are singletons. Antigen specificity for these receptors is unknown. This sample comprised unstimulated CD4+ T cells sorted from spleen or lymph node cells, obtained before intestinal transplant. The receptors were sampled from a human donor who received an intestinal transplant. Both conserved end residues are part of each CDR3. Each record gives: clone size, V gene, J gene, D gene, CDR3 DNA, CDR3 protein. The D gene is left open where the match is weak. Rows may omit the clone size; those that give it use once, few, many or a size class.

.	TRBV28	TRBJ1-5	TRBD1	TGTGCCAGCAGTGTCCCGACAGGGAGCAATCAGCCCCAGCATTTT	CASSVPTGSNQPQHF
.	TRBV27	TRBJ2-1	.	TGTGCCAGCAGTTTCACGATAAGCTCCTACAATGAGCAGTTCTTC	CASSFTISSYNEQFF
.	TRBV11-2	TRBJ1-1	.	TGTGCCAGCAGCTTAGTCCGGGACAACACTGAAGCTTTCTTT	CASSLVRDNTEAFF
.	TRBV6-1	TRBJ2-7	TRBD1	TGTGCCAGCAGCGCTACAGGGGCGGCGAACGAGCAGTACTTC	CASSATGAANEQYF
few	TRBV19	TRBJ2-3	.	TGTGCCAGTAGGTCTGGGTACGGCACAGATACGCAGTATTTT	CASRSGYGTDTQYF
.	TRBV7-2	TRBJ2-7	TRBD2	TGTGCCAGCAGCTTAGTTTCGGGGGGAGGCTACGAGCAGTACTTC	CASSLVSGGGYEQYF
once	TRBV6-5	TRBJ1-1	.	TGTGCCAGCAGTTACCTTAGACGGTCCCTTGAAGCTTTCTTT	CASSYLRRSLEAFF
.	TRBV5-1	TRBJ1-2	TRBD1	TGCGCCAGCAGCGTATCAGGGGGTGGCTACACCTTC	CASSVSGGGYTF
.	TRBV4-3	TRBJ2-7	.	TGCGCCAGCAGCCAACCCCCAACCTCCTACGAGCAGTACTTC	CASSQPPTSYEQYF
.	TRBV2	TRBJ2-3	TRBD2	TGTGCCAGCAGAACTAGCGGGGGGGTCCCAGATACGCAGTATTTT	CASRTSGGVPDTQYF
.	TRBV2	TRBJ1-1	TRBD1	TGTGCCAGCAGGGGCCGCCCCGGACAGGGGGAGAGGATGAACACTGAAGCTTTCTTT	CASRGRPGQGERMNTEAFF
.	TRBV7-3	TRBJ2-2	.	TGTGCCAGCAGGCCGCCGGGGGGCCGGACCGGGGAGCTGTTTTTT	CASRPPGGRTGELFF
.	TRBV6-6	TRBJ2-2	TRBD2	TGTGCCAGCAGTTACTCGACTAGCGGGGGGGAGCTGTTTTTT	CASSYSTSGGELFF
.	TRBV6-5	TRBJ1-1	.	TGTGCCAGCAGTTACTCGACGCAGTTCACTGAAGCTTTCTTT	CASSYSTQFTEAFF
.	TRBV5-4	TRBJ2-7	.	TGTGCCAGCAGCGCGGGGTGGCAGCCCTACGAGCAGTACTTC	CASSAGWQPYEQYF
.	TRBV25-1	TRBJ1-4	.	TGTGCCAGCAGTACGGTTCGGGGGAAGAATGAAAAACTGTTTTTT	CASSTVRGKNEKLFF
.	TRBV29-1	TRBJ1-4	.	TGCAGCGTTCTGTCAAAGGGTGAAAAACTGTTTTTT	CSVLSKGEKLFF
.	TRBV5-8	TRBJ2-1	.	TGTGCCAGCAGCCATTCAGGGTACGATGAGCAGTTCTTC	CASSHSGYDEQFF
.	TRBV5-1	TRBJ2-3	TRBD2	TGCGCCAGCAGCTTGCCCCTTCTAGCGGGGGGAAGCACAGATACGCAGTATTTT	CASSLPLLAGGSTDTQYF
.	TRBV2	TRBJ1-2	.	TGTGCCAGCAGTGGGACAACTAACTATGGCTACACCTTC	CASSGTTNYGYTF
once	TRBV5-4	TRBJ1-1	.	TGTGCCAGCAGCTTGGATGGGGGCTTCAACACTGAAGCTTTCTTT	CASSLDGGFNTEAFF
.	TRBV4-1	TRBJ1-4	.	TGCGCCAGCAGCCAACGGGGAATCCCTAATGAAAAACTGTTTTTT	CASSQRGIPNEKLFF
.	TRBV19	TRBJ2-1	.	TGTGCCAGTAGGACCCGGGGGCCTAACAATGAGCAGTTCTTC	CASRTRGPNNEQFF
.	TRBV5-5	TRBJ2-2	.	TGTGCCAGCAGCTTTCTACAGAACACCGGGGAGCTGTTTTTT	CASSFLQNTGELFF
.	TRBV20-1	TRBJ2-2	.	TGCAGTGCTAGAGGGCTCGGGGAGCTGTTTTTT	CSARGLGELFF
.	TRBV6-1	TRBJ2-3	.	TGTGCCAGCAGTGAAGGGCCGGATACGCAGTATTTT	CASSEGPDTQYF
.	TRBV19	TRBJ1-2	TRBD1	TGTGCCAGTACCCCAGGGGACAGATACTATGGCTACACCTTC	CASTPGDRYYGYTF
.	TRBV4-1	TRBJ2-3	TRBD2	TGCGCCAGCAGCCAAGAAAGGGTAGCGGGGGGGCGGACAGATACGCAGTATTTT	CASSQERVAGGRTDTQYF
.	TRBV28	TRBJ2-1	.	TGTGCCAGCAGAGGGTGGGTACCAATCTCCAATGAGCAGTTCTTC	CASRGWVPISNEQFF
.	TRBV9	TRBJ2-7	TRBD2	TGTGCCAGCAGCCAGCGGGGGGGCGATCTGGAGCAGTACTTC	CASSQRGGDLEQYF
.	TRBV19	TRBJ1-2	.	TGTGCCAGTAGTATCCGAAACAGGGTCCATGGCTACACCTTC	CASSIRNRVHGYTF
.	TRBV5-1	TRBJ2-4	.	TGCGCCAGCAGCTTGGGCTTACCAAACTCGGGAAGTGGGATTCAGTACTTC	CASSLGLPNSGSGIQYF